The entry that follows covers one TCR beta chain sequence. The target antigen is unknown. A second roughly 6 to 11 cycle PCR used barcoded and J-beta primers. Using its own MiXCR run on the 5' RACE reads, TCRdb lists one record per CDR3 protein. The table has 750,000 or so distinct CDR3 sequences, more than 20% seen once. This entry is derived from a study of blood T cells in healthy people across ages. Study-level results: No conclusive comparison of naive versus antigen-experienced cells was possible with unsorted PBMCs. Unknown CMV status may confound age-related changes in expanded clones.

These data are also associated with another study on T cells of mothers and their children.

The TCR sequence derives from a boy between 10 and 17 years old in good health. Sequenced: blood.

CDR3: CASSLDLVAQRAFF. The CDR3 nucleotides read TGTGCCAGCAGCTTAGATCTAGTGGCGCAGAGAGCTTTCTTT. The V gene is TRBV11-2, the J gene TRBJ1-1; D gene ambiguous. Trimming left V 0 bases short and J 10 bases short, with 15 bases between. Germline CDR1 reads SGHAT; CDR2 reads FQNNGV. CDR3 length equals 14 residues.